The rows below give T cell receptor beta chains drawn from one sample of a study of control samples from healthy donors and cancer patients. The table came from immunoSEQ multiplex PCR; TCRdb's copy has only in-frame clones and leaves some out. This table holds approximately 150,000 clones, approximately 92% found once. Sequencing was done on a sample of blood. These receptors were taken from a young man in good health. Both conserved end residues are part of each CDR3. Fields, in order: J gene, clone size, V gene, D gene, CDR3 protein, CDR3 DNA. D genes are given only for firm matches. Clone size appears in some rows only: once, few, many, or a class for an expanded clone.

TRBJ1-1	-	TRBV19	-	CASSRGYTEAFF	TGTGCCAGTAGCAGGGGTTACACTGAAGCTTTCTTT
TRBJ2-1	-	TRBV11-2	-	CASSLGTSSYNEQFF	TGTGCCAGCAGCTTAGGAACCAGCTCCTACAATGAGCAGTTCTTC
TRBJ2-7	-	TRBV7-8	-	CASSSPYEQYF	TGTGCCAGCAGCTCGCCCTACGAGCAGTACTTC
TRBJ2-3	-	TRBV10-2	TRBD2	CASVPGLYTDTQYF	TGCGCCAGTGTCCCGGGACTATACACAGATACGCAGTATTTT
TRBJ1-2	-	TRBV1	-	CTSSQDWVGGAFGYTF	TGCACCAGCAGCCAAGATTGGGTCGGGGGCGCGTTTGGCTACACCTTC
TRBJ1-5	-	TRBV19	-	CASSPWGFNQPQHF	TGTGCCAGTAGTCCCTGGGGCTTCAATCAGCCCCAGCATTTT
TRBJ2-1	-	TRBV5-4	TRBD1	CASSLFGAGGYNEQFF	TGTGCCAGCAGCTTATTTGGGGCAGGGGGTTACAATGAGCAGTTCTTC
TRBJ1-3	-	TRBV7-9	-	CASSARAFSGNTIYF	TGTGCCAGCAGCGCACGGGCCTTCTCTGGAAACACCATATATTTT
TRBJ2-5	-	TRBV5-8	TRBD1	CASSLGDRGGETQYF	TGTGCCAGCAGCTTGGGGGACAGGGGAGGGGAGACCCAGTACTTC
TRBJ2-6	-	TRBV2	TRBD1	CASHDIGTGASGANVLTF	TGTGCCAGCCATGATATAGGGACAGGGGCCTCTGGGGCCAACGTCCTGACTTTC
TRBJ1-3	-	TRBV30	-	CAWTFDSYFSGNTIYF	TGTGCCTGGACCTTCGACAGCTACTTCTCTGGAAACACCATATATTTT
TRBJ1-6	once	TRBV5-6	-	CASSPLEVYEPLHF	TGTGCCAGCAGCCCGCTTGAGGTATATGAACCCCTCCACTTT